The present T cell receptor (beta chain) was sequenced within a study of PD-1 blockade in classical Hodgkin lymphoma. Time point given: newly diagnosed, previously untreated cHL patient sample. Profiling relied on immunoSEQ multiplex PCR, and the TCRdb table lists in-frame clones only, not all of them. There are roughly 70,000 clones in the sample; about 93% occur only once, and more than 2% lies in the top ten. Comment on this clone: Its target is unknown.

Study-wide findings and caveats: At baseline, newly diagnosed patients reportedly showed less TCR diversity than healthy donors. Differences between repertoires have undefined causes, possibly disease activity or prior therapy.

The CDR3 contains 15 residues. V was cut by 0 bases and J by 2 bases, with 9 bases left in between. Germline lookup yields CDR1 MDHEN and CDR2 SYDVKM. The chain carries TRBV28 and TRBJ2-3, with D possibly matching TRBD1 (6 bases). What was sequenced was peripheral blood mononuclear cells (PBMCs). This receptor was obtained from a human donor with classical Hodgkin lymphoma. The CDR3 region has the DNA TGTGCCAGCAGTTTATGGGACAGAAACACAGATACGCAGTATTTT. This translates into CASSLWDRNTDTQYF.